Described below is a single T cell receptor (beta chain) sequence and its context. This clonotype was detected many times. Its antigen is currently not known. No base-level quality is on record; no much larger clone is a single base apart. The data originate from a study of early T cells in non-severe SARS-CoV-2 infection (dated by TCRdb to the early 2020s). Regarding the complete study: Because TCR sequencing relied on bulk RNA taken from unsorted whole blood, pairing of alpha and beta chains was not possible. Points the paper makes about the study in general: VDJdb matching was skewed toward anti-spike CD8 responses and likely underestimated virus-specific expansions, missing private and CD4 specificities.

The library was obtained by 5' RACE. This sample was sequenced with a NextSeq 500. The TCR library protocol attached unique molecular identifiers to individual cDNA molecules to correct for sequencing error and PCR bias. TCR alpha and beta chains were both sequenced, and the abundances of alpha and beta sequences in each sample were closely correlated with each other. In the original analysis: Decombinator V4 was used to annotate TCR sequences for V gene, J gene and CDR3. TCRs were defined as expanded if a significant change between any two time points was detected under a Poisson model with p below 0.0001. TCR abundances were normalised to the total number of TCRs sequenced per sample and expressed as counts per million. TRAV1-2 paired with TRAJ12, TRAJ20 or TRAJ33 defined MAIT TCRs, while TRAV10 paired with TRAJ18 defined iNKT TCRs. VDJdb, accessed 1 November 2021, was searched for CMV, EBV and SARS-CoV-2 annotated TCRs, with TCRs annotated for multiple antigens excluded. The public reads were reprocessed in TCRdb via fastp at Q25 and MiXCR, keeping in-frame beta chains. Rows with a matching CDR3 protein are joined into one entry that keeps the most common DNA and genes. What appears here as the V and J calls and clone size reflects TCRdb's work, not the paper's. The sample table holds fewer than 100,000 distinct CDR3 sequences, of which about 11% were seen once. Of the sample, approximately 4.5% is held by the ten largest clones.

This was a case-control study nested in a cohort of healthcare workers in London, UK, who had nasopharyngeal swab PCR tests and blood samples taken every week. Healthcare workers were enrolled in the week of the UK lockdown, from 23 to 31 March 2020, and were followed every week for up to roughly 15 weeks. The germline V gene sets CDR1 to SGHTA and CDR2 to FQGNSA. Spanning cysteine to phenylalanine, the CDR3 consists of 15 amino acids. Only the CDR3 region is kept as DNA, spanning 45 bases read in frame from base 1. V is trimmed back by 5 bases and J by 4 bases, and the junction contains 6 bases that no gene match accounts for.

The chain joins TRBV7-2 to TRBJ2-2, with 8 central nucleotides matching TRBD1. The specimen sequenced was whole blood. The sequence was obtained from an adult who was a healthcare worker with PCR-confirmed SARS-CoV-2 infection or an uninfected control (not recorded which). The bases read TGTGCCAGCAGCCAGCAGGGGGCAGGCACCGGGGAGCTGTTTTTT. Its translation is CASSQQGAGTGELFF.